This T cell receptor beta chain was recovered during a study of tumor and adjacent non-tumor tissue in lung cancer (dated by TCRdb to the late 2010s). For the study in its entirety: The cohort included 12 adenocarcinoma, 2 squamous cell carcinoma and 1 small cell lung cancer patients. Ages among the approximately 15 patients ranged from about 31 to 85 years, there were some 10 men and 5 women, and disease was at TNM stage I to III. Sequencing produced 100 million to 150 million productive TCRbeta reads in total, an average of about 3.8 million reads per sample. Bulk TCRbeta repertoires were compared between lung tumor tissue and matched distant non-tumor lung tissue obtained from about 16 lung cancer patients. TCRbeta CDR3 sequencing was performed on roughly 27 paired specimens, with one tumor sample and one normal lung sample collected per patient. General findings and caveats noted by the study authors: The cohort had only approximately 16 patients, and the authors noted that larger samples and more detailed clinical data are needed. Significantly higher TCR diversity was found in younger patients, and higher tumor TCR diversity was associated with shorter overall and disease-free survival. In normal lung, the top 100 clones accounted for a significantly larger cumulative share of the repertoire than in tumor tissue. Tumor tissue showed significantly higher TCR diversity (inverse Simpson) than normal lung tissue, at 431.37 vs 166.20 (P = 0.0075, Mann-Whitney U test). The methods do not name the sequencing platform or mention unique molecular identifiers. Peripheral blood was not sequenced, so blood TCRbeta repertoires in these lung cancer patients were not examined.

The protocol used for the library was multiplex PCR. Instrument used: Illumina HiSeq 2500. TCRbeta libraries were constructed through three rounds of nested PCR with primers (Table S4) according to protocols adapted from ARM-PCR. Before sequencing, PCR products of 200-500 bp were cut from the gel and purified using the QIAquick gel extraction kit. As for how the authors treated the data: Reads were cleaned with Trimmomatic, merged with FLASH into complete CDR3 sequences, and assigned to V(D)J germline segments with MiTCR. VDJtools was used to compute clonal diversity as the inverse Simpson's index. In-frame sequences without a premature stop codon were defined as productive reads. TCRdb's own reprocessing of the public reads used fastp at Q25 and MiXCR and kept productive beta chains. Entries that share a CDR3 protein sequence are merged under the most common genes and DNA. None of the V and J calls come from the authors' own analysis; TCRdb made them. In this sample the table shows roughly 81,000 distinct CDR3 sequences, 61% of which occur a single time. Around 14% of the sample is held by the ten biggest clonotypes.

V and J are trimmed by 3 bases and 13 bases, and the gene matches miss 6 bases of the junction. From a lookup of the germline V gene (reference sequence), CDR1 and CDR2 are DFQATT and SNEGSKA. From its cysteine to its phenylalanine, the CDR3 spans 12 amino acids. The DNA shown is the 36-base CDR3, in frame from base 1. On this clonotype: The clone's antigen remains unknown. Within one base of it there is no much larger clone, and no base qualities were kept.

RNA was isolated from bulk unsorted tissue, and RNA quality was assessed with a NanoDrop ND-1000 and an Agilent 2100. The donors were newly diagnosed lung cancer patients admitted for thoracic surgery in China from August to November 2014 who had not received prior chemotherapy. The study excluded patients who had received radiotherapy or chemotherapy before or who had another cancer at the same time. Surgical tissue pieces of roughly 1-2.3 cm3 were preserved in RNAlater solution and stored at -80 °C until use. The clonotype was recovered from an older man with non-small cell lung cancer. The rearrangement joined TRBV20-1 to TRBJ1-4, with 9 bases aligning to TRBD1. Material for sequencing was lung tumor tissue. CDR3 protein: CSARMTGGRLFF. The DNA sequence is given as TGCAGTGCTAGGATGACAGGGGGGAGACTGTTTTTT.